One sample yielded the 24 T cell receptor beta chains listed below, sequenced in a study of human T cells and chemical hapten exposure. Stated time point: healthy volunteer bleed at 2 weeks. Unseparated into fractions, whole blood served as the source from which total RNA was extracted. MiXCR, applied by TCRdb to the RACE reads, yields one record per CDR3 protein. Of some 93,000 distinct CDR3 sequences in the sample, approximately 10% were seen once. The material sequenced was whole blood. The receptors derive from a female donor in good health. Some clones in this sample may be carry-over from other donors' samples.

The table lists this clonotype with a few counts. This chain uses TRBV5-4 with TRBJ2-7; 8 nucleotides match TRBD1. Germline V lookup: CDR1 SGHNT, CDR2 YYREEE (reference sequence). V gave up 2 bases and J gave up 4 bases; unmatched junction bases: 8. This CDR3 is 15 amino acids long. CDR3 sequence: CASSLMKTGDYEQYF. The CDR3 bases are TGTGCCAGCAGCTTAATGAAGACAGGGGATTACGAGCAGTACTTC.

The V gene is TRBV29-1, the J gene TRBJ2-1, with D unclear. V was pared by 5 bases and J by 5 bases, with 16 bases between. The CDR3 loop spans 14 amino acids. Per the germline V gene, CDR1 is SQVTM and CDR2 is ANQGSEA. CDR3 coding DNA: TGCAGCGTTACCGATTCCAAATTCAACAATGAGCAGTTCTTC. This gives the protein CSVTDSKFNNEQFF.

This clonotype has only a few counts. The chain uses TRBV28 and TRBJ2-7, with D perhaps given as TRBD1 or TRBD2 (6 bases each). V was pared by 6 bases and J by 3 bases, with 15 bases between. The CDR3 has 14 residues. Germline V gives CDR1 MDHEN, CDR2 SYDVKM. The CDR3, as DNA: TGTGCCAGCAGCCCCGGGGGCCCGAACTACGAGCAGTACTTC. This codes for CASSPGGPNYEQYF.

This clonotype showed up many times. This chain uses TRBV4-3 with TRBJ1-2; D call uncertain. V was clipped by 0 bases and J by 4 bases, with 12 bases between them. The germline gives CDR1 LGHNA, CDR2 YSLEER. The CDR3 contains 15 residues. CDR3 amino acids: CASSQDRATGYGYTF. CDR3 in DNA: TGCGCCAGCAGCCAAGATCGGGCAACGGGCTATGGCTACACCTTC.

The chain is built from TRBV29-1 and TRBJ2-1, with 9 bases aligning to TRBD1. The CDR3 sequence is 16 residues long. With 0 bases clipped from V and 1 base from J, the junction kept 4 bases outside the gene matches. Germline V CDR1 and CDR2: SQVTM, ANQGSEA. This CDR3 reads CSVEDTGTGSYNEQFF. CDR3 sequence (DNA): TGCAGCGTTGAAGACACCGGGACAGGGTCCTACAATGAGCAGTTCTTC.

This clonotype was counted ten times or more. The CDR3 nucleotides read TGCAGCGTGGGACAGGGTTTCGCCGAGCAGTACTTC. Encoded protein: CSVGQGFAEQYF. V gene TRBV29-1 combines with J gene TRBJ2-7; 9 bases are a match to TRBD1. The germline V gene has CDR1 SQVTM and CDR2 ANQGSEA. V was clipped by 6 bases and J by 6 bases; unmatched bases: 6. The CDR3 contains 12 residues.

J is TRBJ2-5 and V is TRBV27; perhaps TRBD1 as D (5 bases). V was pared by 5 bases and J by 5 bases, with 18 bases between. Germline V gene data show CDR1 as MNHEY and CDR2 as SMNVEV (reference sequence). The CDR3 consists of 15 residues. The CDR3 sequence: CASSRTSYQWETQYF. The CDR3 DNA is TGTGCCAGCAGTCGGACATCTTATCAATGGGAGACCCAGTACTTC.

This clonotype was found many times. This sequence joins TRBV3-1 and TRBJ1-1; D is ambiguous. The CDR3 is 14 residues long. Germline CDR1 and CDR2: LGHDT and YNNKEL (reference sequence). Trimming shortened V by 0 bases and J by 0 bases, and 5 bases separated the two germline ends. The CDR3 sequence: CASSQDGVNTEAFF. The CDR3 region has the DNA TGTGCCAGCAGCCAAGATGGGGTGAACACTGAAGCTTTCTTT.

The V and J genes are TRBV6-2 or TRBV6-3 and TRBJ1-2, with D unclear. V lost 6 bases and J lost 6, with 8 bases in between. Germline CDR1 is MNHEY and CDR2 is SVGEGT. This CDR3 contains 11 residues. The chain's CDR3 is CASRWRDGYTF. The DNA of the CDR3 is TGTGCCAGCAGGTGGCGAGATGGCTACACCTTC.

This chain uses TRBV29-1 with TRBJ2-5; possibly TRBD2 for D (7 bases). Germline values: CDR1 SQVTM, CDR2 ANQGSEA. V shed 7 bases and J shed 5 bases, with 14 bases lying between them. The CDR3 extends over 12 amino acids. The CDR3 DNA is TGCAGCGCGGGGGGCCGCGGGGAGACCCAGTACTTC. Translating it yields CSAGGRGETQYF.

A few counts support this clonotype. Written as DNA, the CDR3 is TGCAGCGTTCGAGAGAACTACAATGAGCAGTTCTTC. Translating gives CSVRENYNEQFF. V gene TRBV29-1 combines with J gene TRBJ2-1; D gene uncertain. The length of the CDR3 is 12 residues. The germline V gene has CDR1 SQVTM and CDR2 ANQGSEA. Trimming removed 5 bases from V and 3 bases from J, with 8 bases in between.

This clonotype was found many times. V gene TRBV7-9 combines with J gene TRBJ2-5; D is possibly TRBD1 or TRBD2 (5 bases each). The CDR3 is 13 residues long. The germline CDR1 and CDR2 sequences are SEHNR and FQNEAQ (reference sequence). Trimming pared 5 bases from V and 3 bases from J, leaving 10 bases between. In DNA form, the CDR3 reads TGTGCCAGCAGCCTGGGGACGGAAGAGACCCAGTACTTC. Its protein product is CASSLGTEETQYF.

This clonotype showed up many times. The chain combines TRBV25-1 with TRBJ2-5; D is ambiguous. Trimming stripped 5 bases from V and 5 bases from J, with 18 bases between. Germline-derived CDR1 and CDR2 are MGHDK and SYGVNS. The CDR3 runs 15 residues. CDR3 nucleotide sequence: TGTGCCAGCAGTCCCACCCCCCTCCCGACGGAGACCCAGTACTTC. The encoded protein is CASSPTPLPTETQYF.

This clonotype was observed a few times. The rearrangement uses TRBV15 and TRBJ1-5; 7 positions agree with TRBD1. The J segment lost 2 bases and the V segment lost 1 base, leaving 8 bases of the junction unmatched. Looked up from germline, CDR1 is LNHNV and CDR2 is YYDKDF (reference sequence). The CDR3 totals 17 residues. In DNA form, the CDR3 reads TGTGCCACCAGCAGAGGACTCCCAGGGGGAGGCAATCAGCCCCAGCATTTT. It yields the protein CATSRGLPGGGNQPQHF.

In this sample, this clonotype turned up a few times. V is TRBV4-1 and J is TRBJ1-5, with 7 bases lining up with TRBD1. Germline loops: CDR1 MGHRA, CDR2 YSYEKL. V trimming: 4 bases; J trimming: 0 bases; junction bases outside the gene matches: 6. This CDR3 region has 16 residues. The CDR3 spells CASSLTGAVSNQPQHF. CDR3 nucleotide sequence: TGCGCCAGCAGCCTAACAGGGGCCGTTAGCAATCAGCCCCAGCATTTT.

The chain uses TRBV29-1 and TRBJ2-1, with 8 bases identical to TRBD2. Germline values: CDR1 SQVTM, CDR2 ANQGSEA. Losses at the gene ends were 3 bases for V and 8 bases for J; bases not matched to a gene: 9. This CDR3 has 14 amino acids. CDR3 sequence: CSVEGSSGRDEQFF. The CDR3 region has the DNA TGCAGCGTTGAGGGTTCCAGCGGGAGAGATGAGCAGTTCTTC.

There are many counts of this clonotype. This chain connects TRBV12-3 or TRBV12-4 to TRBJ2-3; TRBD2 agrees at 12 bases. Unmatched junction bases numbered 6, after V lost 6 bases and J lost 2 bases. This CDR3 is 16 amino acids long. CDR3 sequence (DNA): TGTGCCAGCAGAAGCCGACTAGCGGGAGACACAGATACGCAGTATTTT. As protein: CASRSRLAGDTDTQYF.

The sample holds a few counts of this clonotype. This chain joins TRBV6-6 and TRBJ1-1; 7 nucleotides agree with TRBD1. The CDR3 is 14 residues long. The germline V gene has CDR1 MNHNY and CDR2 SVGAGI (reference sequence). V was clipped by 6 bases and J by 0 bases; unmatched bases: 4. CDR3 loop: CASSQGGVNTEAFF. CDR3 sequence (DNA): TGTGCCAGCAGCCAGGGGGGAGTGAACACTGAAGCTTTCTTT.

This clonotype came up many times. The chain uses TRBV6-6 and TRBJ1-1, with D unclear. There are 11 residues in the CDR3. Looked up from germline, CDR1 is MNHNY and CDR2 is SVGAGI (reference sequence). The ends were cut back, 10 bases at V and 1 base at J, with 7 bases in the middle. CDR3 region: CAIATNTEAFF. The CDR3 nucleotides are TGTGCCATCGCGACGAACACTGAAGCTTTCTTT.

This clonotype came up many times. The J gene is TRBJ2-3, the V gene TRBV5-1; possible D gene TRBD1, 5 bases. V gave up 4 bases and J gave up 0 bases, with 9 bases separating them. Germline CDR1 SGHRS, CDR2 YFSETQ. CDR3 length: 14 residues. CDR3 residues: CASSPTDSTDTQYF. The CDR3 DNA reads TGCGCCAGCAGCCCGACAGATAGCACAGATACGCAGTATTTT.

This clonotype was recorded a few times. The chain joins TRBV5-1 to TRBJ2-7; 8 bases line up with TRBD1. Per germline, CDR1 SGHRS and CDR2 YFSETQ. This CDR3 has 15 amino acids. The V and J ends lost 0 bases and 12 bases, in that order; junction bases with no gene match: 14. CDR3 amino acids: CASSLGGQGSVLPYF. The DNA for the CDR3 is TGCGCCAGCAGCTTGGGTGGACAGGGCTCCGTCCTACCGTACTTC.

For the CDR3, the DNA is TGTGCCAGCAGATTTGACAGGGGCGCTTTCTTT. Protein: CASRFDRGAFF. The chain carries TRBV11-2 and TRBJ1-1, with 8 bases fitting TRBD1. Germline assignment: CDR1 SGHAT and CDR2 FQNNGV. The CDR3 has 11 residues. The trim removed 6 bases at V and 11 bases at J, leaving 5 bases unmatched.

This clonotype showed up just a few times. This chain uses TRBV4-3 with TRBJ1-5, with 7 bases lining up with TRBD1. J was trimmed by 0 bases and V by 0 bases; bases with no gene match: 14. CDR3 length: 20 residues. Per the germline V gene, CDR1 is LGHNA and CDR2 is YSLEER. CDR3 sequence: CASSQDLVGQDDYSNQPQHF. In DNA, the CDR3 is TGCGCCAGCAGCCAAGATCTAGTCGGACAGGATGATTATAGCAATCAGCCCCAGCATTTT.

V is TRBV12-3 or TRBV12-4 and J is TRBJ2-3, with 7 bases aligning to TRBD1. Losses at the gene ends were 5 bases for V and 2 bases for J; bases not matched to a gene: 16. The CDR3 contains 18 residues. CDR3 in DNA: TGTGCCAGCAGTGCCCTGGTGGCAGGGGGTTTCTCCACAGATACGCAGTATTTT. Encoded protein: CASSALVAGGFSTDTQYF.